These T cell receptor beta chains were read from a single sample in a study of T cells in Graves' hyperthyroidism and ophthalmopathy. TCRdb reanalysed the multiplex PCR reads using MiXCR and keeps one entry per CDR3 protein. The profile shows about 110,000 distinct CDR3 sequences, roughly 15% of them singletons. The sequenced sample was blood. These receptors came from a woman between 50 and 59 years old with Graves' hyperthyroidism. Each CDR3 is given with its conserved first and last residue. A D gene is named only where the DNA matches it firmly.

>16|TRBV30|TRBJ1-5|NA
CAWRVAGGLSNQPQHF
>11|TRBV30|TRBJ2-1|NA
CAWTGLNEQFF
>16|TRBV4-2|TRBJ2-2|TRBD1
CASSQEQGVDTGELFF
>13|TRBV20-1|TRBJ1-2|NA
CSARGGRTYGYTF
>12|TRBV12-3/TRBV12-4|TRBJ1-4|NA
CASSLVREKLFF
>15|TRBV7-6|TRBJ2-3|NA
CASSLDGIYTDTQYF
>16|TRBV28|TRBJ2-1|TRBD1
CASSDRQGKRSNEQFF
>14|TRBV10-3|TRBJ2-1|NA
CAISLTGRYNEQFF
>15|TRBV19|TRBJ1-5|NA
CASSMVGMGNQPQHF
>14|TRBV5-1|TRBJ2-3|TRBD1
CASSLRQGPDTQYF
>15|TRBV2|TRBJ2-3|NA
CASSEGGMGTDTQYF
>17|TRBV28|TRBJ2-5|TRBD1
CASSRHPWDRARETQYF
>15|TRBV27|TRBJ2-5|NA
CASSSIGDSRETQYF
>13|TRBV7-3|TRBJ2-3|NA
CASSETSTDTQYF
>13|TRBV29-1|TRBJ2-3|NA
CSVDEVVADTQYF
>13|TRBV30|TRBJ2-7|NA
CAWSDGVAYEQYF
>16|TRBV19|TRBJ2-3|TRBD2
CASSVSSAGATDTQYF
>13|TRBV5-8|TRBJ1-5|TRBD1
CASSLDRDQPQHF
>15|TRBV10-3|TRBJ2-1|TRBD2
CAISEYGGRDNEQFF
>15|TRBV11-2|TRBJ2-1|TRBD2
CASSKGLAGIDEQFF
>15|TRBV18|TRBJ2-1|TRBD2
CASSPIAGRFTEQFF
>14|TRBV12-3/TRBV12-4|TRBJ1-2|NA
CASSLIVGGNGYTF
>12|TRBV7-9|TRBJ2-1|NA
CASSLHRFEQFF
>19|TRBV4-1|TRBJ2-5|NA
CASSHGEGKGGGFRETQYF
>13|TRBV5-1|TRBJ1-1|NA
CASSWRGDTEAFF
>15|TRBV6-2/TRBV6-3|TRBJ2-1|TRBD2
CASRGLAGALDEQFF
>14|TRBV14|TRBJ1-2|TRBD1
CASSQWGQGRGYTF
>15|TRBV3-1|TRBJ1-2|NA
CASSQVREDQYGYTF
>11|TRBV6-1|TRBJ1-2|NA
CASSSLRGYTF
>15|TRBV7-2|TRBJ1-3|TRBD1
CASSARQGSGNTIYF
>11|TRBV20-1|TRBJ2-1|NA
CSARVRGEQFF
>12|TRBV28|TRBJ2-3|NA
CASSTLTDTQYF
>13|TRBV27|TRBJ1-1|NA
CASARGALSEAFF
>16|TRBV28|TRBJ2-1|TRBD2
CASSARLAGVNNEQFF
>14|TRBV15|TRBJ2-7|NA
CATSRDRVLYEQYF
>14|TRBV7-2|TRBJ2-5|NA
CASSLLQAQETQYF
>13|TRBV20-1|TRBJ2-5|TRBD1
CSAEQGDQETQYF
>15|TRBV6-1|TRBJ2-5|TRBD2
CASSRTGDYQETQYF
>13|TRBV28|TRBJ1-5|NA
CASTPPDYQPQHF
>13|TRBV30|TRBJ1-1|NA
CAWSETGNTEAFF
>13|TRBV3-1|TRBJ1-2|NA
CASSLEGGYGYTF